The 20 T cell receptor beta chains below were found in one sample sequenced in a study of Ad26.COV2.S vaccination and SARS-CoV-2 variants. Treatment indicated: around 19 received Ad26.COV2.S at low or high dose, single or two shots; about 5 received placebo; per-sample allocation not given. The study sampled participants on day 63 after the first vaccine or placebo injection. TCRdb's table, derived via immunoSEQ multiplex PCR, lists solely in-frame clones and lacks some. The sample yields more than 250,000 clones, more than 70% seen once. This specimen consisted of peripheral blood, obtained in a trial of Ad26.COV2.S vaccine versus placebo. These receptors all come from a person aged 18-65 years who received the Ad26.COV2.S COVID-19 vaccine or a placebo.

In this sample, this clone turned up a few times. The chain combines TRBV7-8 with TRBJ1-2; D gene unclear. CDR3 size: 11 residues. The V gene lost 5 bases and the J gene lost 8 bases, with 9 bases spanning the gap. CDR1 and CDR2 (germline): SGHVS, FQNEAQ. CDR3 in amino acids: CASSPSRGYTF. As DNA, the CDR3 is TGTGCCAGCAGCCCTTCACGGGGCTACACCTTC.

The V call is TRBV11-2, the J call TRBJ1-1; 7 nucleotides agree with TRBD1. V shed 5 bases and J 7 bases; nucleotides not matched to a gene: 13. The CDR3 is 15 amino acids. CDR1 and CDR2 (germline): SGHAT, FQNNGV. The CDR3 DNA follows: TGTGCCAGCAGCCCTCAACAGGGGTGGTCTGGTGAAGCTTTCTTT. It specifies CASSPQQGWSGEAFF.

The chain is built from TRBV5-1 and TRBJ1-5; perhaps TRBD1 as D (6 bases). Trimming pared 4 bases from V and 3 bases from J, leaving 14 bases between. Germline CDR1 reads SGHRS; CDR2 reads YFSETQ. The CDR3 has 15 residues. The CDR3 DNA reads TGCGCCAGCAGCCCAGAGGACAGTACCAATCAGCCCCAGCATTTT. Protein: CASSPEDSTNQPQHF.

The chain joins TRBV7-9 to TRBJ2-7; TRBD1 aligns across 8 bases. CDR1 is SEHNR, CDR2 FQNEAQ, per germline (reference sequence). The CDR3 covers 15 residues. After removal of 3 bases from V and 0 bases from J, the junction contained 4 bases not matched to a gene. CDR3: CASSFQGAGSYEQYF. CDR3 coding DNA: TGTGCCAGCAGCTTTCAGGGGGCGGGCTCCTACGAGCAGTACTTC. Drawing the rest from reference TRBV7-9 and TRBJ2-7, the complete variable domain is DTGVSQNPRHKITKRGQNVTFRCDPISEHNRLYWYRQTLGQGPEFLTYFQNEAQLEKSRLLSDRFSAERPKGSFSTLEIQRTEQGDSAMYLCASSFQGAGSYEQYFGPGTRLTVT.

This clone appeared a single time. The V call is TRBV30, the J call TRBJ1-2; no clear D. Trimming cost V 5 bases and J 2 bases, with 27 bases left between them. The V gene's germline CDR1 is GTSNPN and CDR2 SVGIG (reference sequence). The CDR3 loop spans 18 amino acids. The CDR3 loop reads CAWEYSRTFGLGNYGYTF. CDR3 in DNA: TGTGCCTGGGAATACTCGCGTACTTTCGGGCTGGGGAACTATGGCTACACCTTC.

The CDR3 here is CASSPPSSGAYEQYF. The CDR3 region has the DNA TGTGCCAGCTCACCACCAAGTTCCGGAGCCTACGAGCAGTACTTC. The J gene is TRBJ2-7, the V gene TRBV18; D gene unclear. Trimming removed 0 bases from V and 2 bases from J, with 11 bases in between. In germline, CDR1 is KGHSH, CDR2 LQKENI. This CDR3 has 15 residues.

The chain uses TRBV6-5 and TRBJ2-1; 9 positions match TRBD1. The germline gives CDR1 MNHEY, CDR2 SVGAGI. V shed 0 bases and J 2 bases; nucleotides not matched to a gene: 2. CDR3 length equals 16 residues. The CDR3 region has the DNA TGTGCCAGCAGTTACTCCGGACAGGGGACCTACAATGAGCAGTTCTTC. Encoded protein: CASSYSGQGTYNEQFF.

This clone was counted ten times or more. V usage is TRBV7-2 and J usage is TRBJ1-1; TRBD1 matches 7 bases. CDR1 is SGHTA and CDR2 is FQGNSA in the germline V gene. V gave up 1 base and J gave up 6 bases; unmatched junction bases: 5. This CDR3 has 14 amino acids. CDR3 DNA sequence: TGTGCCAGCAGCTTAGTCAGACAGGGCTCTGAAGCTTTCTTT. It translates to CASSLVRQGSEAFF.

The CDR3 coding sequence is TGTGCCAGCAGCTTTGGGACAGGGCGTTCGTCCGGAAACACCATATATTTT. Translation: CASSFGTGRSSGNTIYF. The J gene is TRBJ1-3, the V gene TRBV5-6; 9 bases map to TRBD1. Germline V gene lookup returns CDR1 SGHDT and CDR2 YYEEEE. The CDR3 spans 17 residues. Trimming removed 2 bases from V and 4 bases from J; junction bases left unmatched: 10. Complete variable domain (other parts from reference TRBV5-6 and TRBJ1-3): DAGVTQSPTHLIKTRGQQVTLRCSPKSGHDTVSWYQQALGQGPQFIFQYYEEEERQRGNFPDRFSGHQFPNYSSELNVNALLLGDSALYLCASSFGTGRSSGNTIYFGEGSWLTVV.

The chain recombines TRBV30 with TRBJ1-4, with 8 bases matching TRBD1. The CDR3 is 13 residues long. J lost 7 bases, V lost 6 bases, and 7 bases had no gene match. Per germline, CDR1 GTSNPN and CDR2 SVGIG (reference sequence). CDR3 loop: CACKQGGVEKLFF. The CDR3 nucleotides are TGTGCCTGTAAACAGGGGGGTGTTGAAAAACTGTTTTTT.

The gene calls are TRBV28 and TRBJ2-7, with 10 bases identical to TRBD2. CDR3 length equals 16 residues. Germline trimming cut 2 bases from V and 3 bases from J; bases unmatched to any gene: 7. The germline gives CDR1 MDHEN, CDR2 SYDVKM. The CDR3 DNA reads as TGTGCCAGCAGTTTAACACGCTGGACTAGCGGCTACGAGCAGTACTTC. The encoded protein is CASSLTRWTSGYEQYF.

The chain employs TRBV19 and TRBJ1-1, with TRBD1 as a possible D gene (5 bases). The CDR3 is 17 residues long. Trimming shortened V by 7 bases and J by 0 bases, and 21 bases separated the two germline ends. In germline, CDR1 is LNHDA, CDR2 SQIVND (reference sequence). CDR3 protein: CASTPTGLSFMNTEAFF. For the CDR3, the DNA is TGTGCCAGTACCCCAACAGGTTTATCCTTTATGAACACTGAAGCTTTCTTT.

The genes are TRBV9 and TRBJ1-6; D remains unclear. This CDR3 comprises 14 residues. CDR1 and CDR2 (germline): SGDLS, YYNGEE. The germline V and J ends were trimmed by 0 bases and 7 bases, with 8 bases remaining between them. This chain's CDR3 is CASSVGGLNSPLHF. CDR3 coding DNA: TGTGCCAGCAGCGTAGGAGGGCTGAATTCACCCCTCCACTTT.

This sequence joins TRBV5-1 and TRBJ2-1, with D perhaps TRBD1 (6 bases). This CDR3 comprises 15 residues. CDR1 SGHRS and CDR2 YFSETQ come from the germline V gene. The V and J ends lost 3 bases and 7 bases respectively, with 17 bases between them. The DNA for the CDR3 is TGCGCCAGCAGCTCCGGACAGTCTTGGGGTAATGAGCAGTTCTTC. Translating gives CASSSGQSWGNEQFF.

The chain links TRBV27 to TRBJ1-6; 8 nucleotides align to TRBD1. The germline gives CDR1 MNHEY, CDR2 SMNVEV (reference sequence). Germline trimming cut 6 bases from V and 8 bases from J; bases unmatched to any gene: 12. This CDR3 contains 16 residues. CDR3 nucleotide sequence: TGTGCCAGCAGCTCCTTTGGGCAGGGGGCCGATTCACCCCTCCACTTT. Amino acid sequence: CASSSFGQGADSPLHF.

The rearrangement uses TRBV19 and TRBJ1-4; 7 bases map to TRBD1. Germline V lookup: CDR1 LNHDA, CDR2 SQIVND (reference sequence). V dropped 5 bases and J dropped 3; count of bases not matched to a gene: 6. This CDR3 has 15 amino acids. The CDR3 DNA sequence: TGTGCCAGTAGTCCTCCGGGACAGTCTAATGAAAAACTGTTTTTT. Protein sequence: CASSPPGQSNEKLFF.

Concerning this clone: A read error may explain this, as a much larger clone is one base away. This specimen includes other DNA sequences encoding the same CDR3. The J gene is TRBJ2-2, the V gene TRBV5-8; D is undetermined. The CDR3 runs 13 residues. Germline CDR1 is SGHTS and CDR2 is YDEGEE. The CDR3 bases are TGTGCTAGCAGCTTCGGGTTCTCCGGGGAGCTGTTTTTT. As protein: CASSFGFSGELFF.

DNA for the CDR3: TGTGCCAGCAGCGACAGGGGGTCCTATGGCTACACCTTC. Its protein is CASSDRGSYGYTF. The rearrangement uses TRBV14 and TRBJ1-2; 9 positions match TRBD1. The CDR3 sequence is 13 residues long. J gave up 4 bases and V 5 bases, and 2 bases lay outside the gene matches. Germline CDR1 SGHDN, CDR2 FVKESK.

The chain carries TRBV9 and TRBJ2-7; the match to TRBD2 covers 16 bases. This CDR3 comprises 16 residues. Germline V gene data show CDR1 as SGDLS and CDR2 as YYNGEE. The trim removed 3 bases at V and 4 bases at J, leaving 4 bases unmatched. CDR3 in amino acids: CASSAGTSGGAYEQYF. The CDR3 DNA follows: TGTGCCAGCAGCGCGGGGACTAGCGGGGGGGCTTACGAGCAGTACTTC.

V and J are TRBV27 and TRBJ2-2, with D maybe TRBD1 (6 bases). The germline V and J ends were trimmed by 4 bases and 1 base, with 10 bases remaining between them. The length of the CDR3 is 15 residues. Germline V gives CDR1 MNHEY, CDR2 SMNVEV (reference sequence). CDR3 nucleotides: TGTGCCAGCAGTTCCGGACAGTTGAACACCGGGGAGCTGTTTTTT. It translates to CASSSGQLNTGELFF.